This is a list of T cell receptor beta chains from one sample in a study of beta chain features in type 1 diabetes. Sequencing used immunoSEQ multiplex PCR; TCRdb keeps in-frame clones, though not all of them. This sample has about 160,000 clones, with 8% to 9.5% found just once. The specimen was central memory CD4+ T cells from blood. The receptors derive from a young woman with type 1 diabetes. CDR3s include the opening cysteine and the closing phenylalanine or tryptophan. Fields, in order: clone size, V gene, D gene, J gene, CDR3 protein, CDR3 DNA. D genes are given only for firm matches. Clone size is stated in some rows and not others, as once, few, many or a class when expanded.

.	TRBV5-1	TRBD1	TRBJ1-2	CASSFGDRGSGGYTF	TGCGCCAGCAGCTTTGGGGACAGGGGTTCGGGTGGCTACACCTTC
.	TRBV7-2	.	TRBJ2-5	CASSTTPSGTQYF	TGTGCCAGCAGTACGACTCCTTCGGGGACCCAGTACTTC
few	TRBV6-6	.	TRBJ1-1	CASTHREAFF	TGTGCCAGCACCCACAGGGAAGCTTTCTTT
few	TRBV5-6	TRBD2	TRBJ2-5	CASRSAGGRETQYF	TGTGCCAGCAGATCGGCGGGGGGGCGGGAGACCCAGTACTTC
.	TRBV6-6	TRBD1	TRBJ1-4	CASSSHLTGGSEKLFF	TGTGCCAGCAGTTCCCATCTGACAGGGGGTAGTGAAAAACTGTTTTTT
.	TRBV28	.	TRBJ2-7	CASSSPGGAEEQYF	TGTGCCAGCAGTTCTCCTGGGGGGGCGGAGGAGCAGTACTTC
few	TRBV28	TRBD2	TRBJ2-7	CASSLPSGRAEVEQYF	TGTGCCAGCAGTTTACCCAGCGGGAGGGCCGAGGTCGAGCAGTACTTC
.	TRBV10-3	.	TRBJ1-1	CAISQGTLHTEAFF	TGTGCCATCAGTCAGGGAACTTTGCACACTGAAGCTTTCTTT
.	TRBV11-2	.	TRBJ2-3	CASSPGVAGTDTQYF	TGTGCCAGCAGCCCGGGGGTGGCTGGCACAGATACGCAGTATTTT
few	TRBV6-5	.	TRBJ2-5	CASSPGTQGETQYF	TGTGCCAGCAGCCCAGGGACTCAAGGAGAGACCCAGTACTTC
few	TRBV14	TRBD1	TRBJ2-7	CASSPIPDRGTAYF	TGTGCCAGCAGCCCGATTCCGGACAGGGGCACAGCGTACTTC
few	TRBV11-3	.	TRBJ2-5	CASSLLGSETQYF	TGTGCCAGCAGCTTATTGGGCTCCGAGACCCAGTACTTC
few	TRBV2	.	TRBJ1-4	CASNLKTGEKLFF	TGTGCCAGCAACCTCAAGACGGGTGAAAAACTGTTTTTT
few	TRBV30	.	TRBJ1-2	CAWSPGNYGYTF	TGTGCCTGGAGCCCGGGAAACTATGGCTACACCTTC
few	TRBV28	TRBD2	TRBJ2-7	CASSPSGRAREQYF	TGTGCCAGCAGCCCAAGCGGGAGGGCCAGGGAGCAGTACTTC
.	TRBV4-1	TRBD1	TRBJ2-2	CASSQELQGAGGELFF	TGCGCCAGCAGCCAAGAACTGCAGGGGGCTGGCGGGGAGCTGTTTTTT
.	TRBV30	TRBD2	TRBJ2-1	CAFKLRLAGVGEQFF	TGTGCCTTCAAACTAAGGCTAGCGGGAGTCGGTGAGCAGTTCTTC
.	TRBV7-2	.	TRBJ1-2	CASSLSFSDSLAGYTF	TGTGCCAGCAGCTTATCTTTCTCGGACAGCCTTGCGGGCTACACCTTC
many	TRBV7-2	TRBD1	TRBJ2-3	CASSLALGRGLPSNERTDTQYF	TGTGCCAGCAGCTTAGCGCTCGGTAGGGGGCTTCCCAGCAATGAAAGGACAGATACGCAGTATTTT
.	TRBV5-1	.	TRBJ2-2	CASSLGPGGNTGELFF	TGCGCCAGCAGCTTGGGGCCCGGGGGAAACACCGGGGAGCTGTTTTTT
many	TRBV30	TRBD2	TRBJ2-1	CAWRNSGRANEQFF	TGTGCCTGGAGGAATAGCGGGAGGGCCAATGAGCAGTTCTTC
.	TRBV5-1	.	TRBJ2-1	CASSLKGTGGNEQFF	TGCGCCAGCAGCCTAAAGGGGACCGGGGGCAATGAGCAGTTCTTC
.	TRBV28	TRBD1	TRBJ2-7	CASSLLIDRDHEQYF	TGTGCCAGCAGTTTACTGATAGACAGGGACCACGAGCAGTACTTC
.	TRBV7-9	TRBD1	TRBJ1-2	CASSLSTGDGYTF	TGTGCCAGCAGCTTAAGTACAGGGGACGGCTACACCTTC
few	TRBV28	.	TRBJ2-7	CASKGTPSYEQYF	TGTGCCAGCAAGGGGACACCCTCCTACGAGCAGTACTTC
few	TRBV7-2	.	TRBJ2-7	CASSFSGAYEQYF	TGTGCCAGCAGCTTTTCGGGAGCGTACGAGCAGTACTTC
.	TRBV7-2	TRBD1	TRBJ1-6	CASILGAGGVGWHSPLHF	TGTGCCAGCATTTTAGGGGCAGGGGGAGTTGGTTGGCATTCACCCCTCCACTTT
.	TRBV7-2	.	TRBJ2-5	CASSLDMRETQYF	TGTGCCAGCAGCTTAGATATGCGGGAGACCCAGTACTTC
few	TRBV7-9	.	TRBJ2-3	CAGTRGGAGDTQYF	TGTGCCGGGACCCGCGGGGGCGCCGGGGATACGCAGTATTTT